The clone carrying this TCR beta chain is judged medium-sized (0.01 to 0.1%). Its antigen is unknown. Germline V CDR1 and CDR2: SQVTM, ANQGSEA. The V end lost 4 bases, the J end lost 2 bases, and 9 bases lay between the germline ends. CDR3 length equals 12 residues. TCRdb re-derived calls from the reads in MiXCR, one entry per CDR3 protein. There are 2,400 or so distinct CDR3 sequences in the sample; about a fifth occur only once, and roughly a third lies in the top ten. The data derive from a study of liver allograft versus peripheral blood T cells. The overall study: Recipients' peripheral blood served as the comparator for T cell receptor repertoires in transplanted livers.

Study results and caveats: There were reportedly differences between T cell receptor repertoires inside liver allografts and those in peripheral blood.

This TCR was recovered from a human patient who had a liver transplant. Some T cells may have originated in the graft donor. The chain joins TRBV29-1 to TRBJ2-7; D may be TRBD2 (7 bases). Here the CDR3 DNA reads TGCAGCGTTGGGGAGGGGGCCTACGAGCAGTACTTC. Amino acids: CSVGEGAYEQYF.